This T cell receptor beta chain derives from a study of CXCR3-negative and CXCR3-positive naive CD8 T cells. Points from the study as a whole: Naive cells with CXCR3 showed TRB CDR3s that were more hydrophobic than those in CXCR3-negative naive cells.

Note on this clonotype: Antigen unknown.

UMI-labeled TRB cDNA libraries were prepared by 5' RACE. From its re-call of the 5' RACE reads, TCRdb lists each CDR3 protein once, without DNA. The sample holds approximately 100,000 distinct CDR3 sequences. Germline CDR1 and CDR2: SEHNR and FQNEAQ (reference sequence). The CDR3 spans 15 residues. The sequence derives from a human donor in good health. Some clones in this sample may be carry-over from other donors' samples. Sequencing was done on a sample of naive CXCR3+ CD8+ T cells from blood. Subset reported: CD45RO-CCR7+CD27+CD95- naive CD8+ T cells expressing CXCR3 (TNR3+). This chain connects TRBV7-9 to TRBJ2-1. The CDR3 loop reads CASSLDQRRDNEQFF.